This TCR beta chain was captured in a study of blood T cell repertoires in COVID-19. As handled by the study authors: Estimation of nucleated cell counts relied on the amplification of reference gene primers. Data came from immunoSEQ multiplex PCR; TCRdb stores just in-frame clones and leaves some out. That table gives V, J and clone size, and the DNA gave D and trimming. The data hold about 200,000 clones, with approximately 85% observed a single time. Germline V gene data show CDR1 as KGHSH and CDR2 as LQKENI. The CDR3 runs to 11 residues. In the case of this clone: At one boundary the junction diverges from the germline segment, which might be a read error.

This chain uses TRBV18 with TRBJ2-7; D not resolved. The TCR sequence derives from a middle-aged man who had recovered from COVID-19. The sequenced sample consisted of PBMCs or T cells enriched from blood (not recorded which). DNA for the CDR3: TGTGCCAGCTCACCCTCCGACGAGCAGTACTTC. This encodes CASSPSDEQYF.